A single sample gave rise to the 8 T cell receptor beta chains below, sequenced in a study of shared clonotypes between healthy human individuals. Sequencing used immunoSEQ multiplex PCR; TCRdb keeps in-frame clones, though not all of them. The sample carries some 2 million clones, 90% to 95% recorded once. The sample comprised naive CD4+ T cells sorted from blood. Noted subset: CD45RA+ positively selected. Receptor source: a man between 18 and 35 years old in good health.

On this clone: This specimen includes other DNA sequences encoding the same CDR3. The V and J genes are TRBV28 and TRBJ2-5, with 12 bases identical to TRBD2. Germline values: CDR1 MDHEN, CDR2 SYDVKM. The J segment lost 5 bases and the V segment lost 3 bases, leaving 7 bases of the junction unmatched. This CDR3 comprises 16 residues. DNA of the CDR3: TGTGCCAGCAGTTTGGGCCTAGCGGGGGGGCAGGAGACCCAGTACTTC. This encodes CASSLGLAGGQETQYF.

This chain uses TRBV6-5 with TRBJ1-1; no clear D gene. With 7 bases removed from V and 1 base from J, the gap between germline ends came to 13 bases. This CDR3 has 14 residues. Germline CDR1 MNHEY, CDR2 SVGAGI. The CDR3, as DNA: TGTGCCAGCACCCTACGGACTGGGAACACTGAAGCTTTCTTT. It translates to CASTLRTGNTEAFF.

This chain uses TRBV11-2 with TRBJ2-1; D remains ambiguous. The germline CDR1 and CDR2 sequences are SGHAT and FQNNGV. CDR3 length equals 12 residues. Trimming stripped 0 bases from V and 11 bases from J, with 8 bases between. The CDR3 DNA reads TGTGCCAGCAGCTTAGACTGGGGAAAGCAGTTCTTC. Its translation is CASSLDWGKQFF.

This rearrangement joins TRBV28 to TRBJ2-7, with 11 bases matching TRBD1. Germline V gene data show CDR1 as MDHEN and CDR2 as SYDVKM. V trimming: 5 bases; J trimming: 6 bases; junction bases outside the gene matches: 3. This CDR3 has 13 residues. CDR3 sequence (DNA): TGTGCCAGCAGTAAGGGACAGGGGGGCGAGCAGTACTTC. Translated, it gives CASSKGQGGEQYF.

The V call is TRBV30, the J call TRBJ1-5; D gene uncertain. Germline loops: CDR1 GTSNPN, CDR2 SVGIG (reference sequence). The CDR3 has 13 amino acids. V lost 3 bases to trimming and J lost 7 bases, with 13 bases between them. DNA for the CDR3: TGTGCCTGGAGCGTTCCGTTTGGACAGCCCCAGCATTTT. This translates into CAWSVPFGQPQHF.

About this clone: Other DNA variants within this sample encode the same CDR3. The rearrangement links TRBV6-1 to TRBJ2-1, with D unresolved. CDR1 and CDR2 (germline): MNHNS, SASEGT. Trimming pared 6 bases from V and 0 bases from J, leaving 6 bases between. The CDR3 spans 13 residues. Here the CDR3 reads CASRQSSYNEQFF. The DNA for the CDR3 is TGTGCCAGCAGACAAAGCTCCTACAATGAGCAGTTCTTC.

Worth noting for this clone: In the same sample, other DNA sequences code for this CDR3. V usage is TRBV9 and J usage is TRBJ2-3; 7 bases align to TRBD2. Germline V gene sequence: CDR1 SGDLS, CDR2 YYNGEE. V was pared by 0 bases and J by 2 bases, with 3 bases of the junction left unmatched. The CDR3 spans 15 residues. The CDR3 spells CASSVAGGPTDTQYF. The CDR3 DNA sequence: TGTGCCAGCAGCGTAGCGGGAGGACCCACAGATACGCAGTATTTT.

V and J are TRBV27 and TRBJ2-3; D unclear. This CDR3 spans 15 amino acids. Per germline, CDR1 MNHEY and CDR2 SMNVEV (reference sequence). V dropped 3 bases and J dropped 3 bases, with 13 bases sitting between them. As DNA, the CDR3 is TGTGCCAGCAGTTTTTTGGGAAGAAAGACAGATACGCAGTATTTT. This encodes CASSFLGRKTDTQYF.